The 8 T cell receptor beta chains reported below all come from one sample, sequenced in a study of cytomegalovirus exposure and HLA in healthy donors. This PCR relied on a set of 60 Vbeta primers and 13 Jbeta primers. Generated by immunoSEQ multiplex PCR, the TCRdb table keeps only in-frame clones and is missing some. The sample holds 220,000 or so clones, approximately 78% seen once. Input material: PBMCs. Every receptor here comes from a male donor in good health and CMV-seronegative.

J is TRBJ1-3 and V is TRBV5-1; 7 bases are a match to TRBD1. CDR1 SGHRS and CDR2 YFSETQ come from the germline V gene. V lost 2 bases to trimming and J lost 0 bases; unmatched junction nucleotides: 8. The CDR3 is 17 amino acids. CDR3 DNA sequence: TGCGCCAGCAGCTTAAACATACAGGGGTCCTCTGGAAACACCATATATTTT. Amino acids: CASSLNIQGSSGNTIYF. The variable domain in full, with the rest retrieved from reference TRBV5-1 and TRBJ1-3, is KAGVTQTPRYLIKTRGQQVTLSCSPISGHRSVSWYQQTPGQGLQFLFEYFSETQRNKGNFPGRFSGRQFSNSRSEMNVSTLELGDSALYLCASSLNIQGSSGNTIYFGEGSWLTVV.

In this sample, this clone turned up a few times. The chain combines TRBV6-6 with TRBJ2-7; 11 bases are shared with TRBD2. The ends lost 0 bases at V and 6 bases at J; junction bases unmatched: 7. The CDR3 loop spans 16 amino acids. Per the germline V gene, CDR1 is MNHNY and CDR2 is SVGAGI (reference sequence). CDR3 in amino acids: CASSYSIAGGPLEQYF. The CDR3 DNA reads as TGTGCCAGCAGTTACTCAATAGCGGGAGGGCCCCTCGAGCAGTACTTC.

The table lists this clone with a few counts. The chain couples TRBV5-1 to TRBJ2-4; D is unresolved. V was clipped by 0 bases and J by 1 base, with 8 bases between them. This CDR3 spans 15 amino acids. Germline V CDR1 and CDR2: SGHRS, YFSETQ. The CDR3 sequence is CASSLDTAAKNIQYF. The CDR3, as DNA: TGCGCCAGCAGCTTGGATACAGCCGCCAAAAACATTCAGTACTTC.

The V and J genes are TRBV7-8 and TRBJ2-5, with a tentative D call TRBD2 (5 bases). Trimming left V 1 base short and J 9 bases short, with 9 bases between. The germline V gene has CDR1 SGHVS and CDR2 FQNEAQ. The CDR3 length is 12 residues. CDR3 amino acids: CASSLVLEAQYF. CDR3 in DNA: TGTGCCAGCAGCTTAGTTTTGGAGGCCCAGTACTTC.

The gene calls are TRBV5-1 and TRBJ2-2; D is possibly TRBD2 (5 bases). The V and J ends lost 2 bases and 7 bases respectively, with 6 bases between them. Germline-derived CDR1 and CDR2 are SGHRS and YFSETQ. The CDR3 loop spans 12 amino acids. The CDR3 loop is CASSLLVGELFF. The DNA of the CDR3 is TGCGCCAGCAGCTTACTAGTCGGGGAGCTGTTTTTT.

This chain's CDR3 is CASSYTESTDTQYF. In nucleotides, the CDR3 is TGTGCCAGCAGTTACACCGAGAGCACAGATACGCAGTATTTT. The chain recombines TRBV6-5 with TRBJ2-3; D unresolved. The CDR3 spans 14 residues. Trimming stripped 2 bases from V and 0 bases from J, with 6 bases between. Germline values: CDR1 MNHEY, CDR2 SVGAGI.

The gene calls are TRBV12-5 and TRBJ2-5, with D perhaps matching TRBD2 (5 bases). The CDR3 has 13 residues. V dropped 5 bases and J dropped 1 base, with 8 bases sitting between them. Germline CDR1 LGHNT, CDR2 FRNRAP. The chain's CDR3 is CASGPGIQETQYF. The CDR3 DNA follows: TGTGCTAGTGGTCCCGGGATCCAAGAGACCCAGTACTTC. Full variable domain (missing parts from reference TRBV12-5 and TRBJ2-5): DARVTQTPRHKVTEMGQEVTMRCQPILGHNTVFWYRQTMMQGLELLAYFRNRAPLDDSGMPKDRFSAEMPDATLATLKIQPSEPRDSAVYFCASGPGIQETQYFGPGTRLLVL.

About this clone itself: Other nucleotide sequences from this sample produce the same CDR3. The V and J genes are TRBV7-9 and TRBJ2-5; D is unresolved. The CDR3 is 11 amino acids. CDR1 is SEHNR, CDR2 FQNEAQ, per germline (reference sequence). Trimming stripped 3 bases from V and 4 bases from J, with 3 bases between. The CDR3, as DNA: TGTGCCAGCAGCTTTAGAGAGACCCAGTACTTC. It codes for CASSFRETQYF.